This paragraph covers one T cell receptor (beta chain) sequence. The V end lost 4 bases, the J end lost 6 bases, and 8 bases lay between the germline ends. Germline V gives CDR1 SGHNT, CDR2 YENEEA. The CDR3 runs to 12 residues. Data came from immunoSEQ multiplex PCR; TCRdb stores just in-frame clones and leaves some out. This table has around 120,000 clones, around 90% appearing once. This specimen comes from a study of control samples from healthy donors and cancer patients. The sequenced sample consisted of blood. The chain has TRBV11-3 and TRBJ2-3, with unresolved D. This receptor was taken from a middle-aged man in good health. The CDR3 reads CASSSSADTQYF. The DNA for the CDR3 is TGTGCCAGCAGCTCCTCGGCTGATACGCAGTATTTT.